Presented here are 2 T cell receptor beta chains from one specimen sequenced in a study. Each CDR3 protein gets one entry after TCRdb re-called the RT-PCR reads with MiXCR. The data hold 650,000 to 800,000 distinct CDR3 sequences, with over 12% observed a single time. The sequencing sample was made of memory CD4+ T cells from blood. The receptors come from a female donor in good health, serving as a healthy control.

As concerns this clonotype: The CDR3 carries no conserved terminal phenylalanine or tryptophan, so it likely arises from a read error. The DNA is left out, because the CDR3 cannot be placed on it with certainty; the CDR3 is given as TCRdb lists it. The chain carries TRBV6-2 or TRBV6-3 and TRBJ1-3. Germline CDR1 reads MNHEY; CDR2 reads SVGEGT. The CDR3 is 9 residues long, counting both termini. CDR3 residues: CATTDTTHT.

This chain links TRBV9 with TRBJ2-7; TRBD1 agrees at 9 bases. Germline V gives CDR1 SGDLS, CDR2 YYNGEE. J lost 4 bases, V lost 4 bases, and 6 bases had no gene match. This CDR3 has 14 amino acids. This CDR3 reads CASSSSGTGYEQYF. CDR3 coding DNA: TGTGCCAGCAGCTCCAGCGGGACAGGGTACGAGCAGTACTTC.